The TCR beta chain described here comes from a study of OX40 agonist ivuxolimab in advanced cancers. Study information: Dose-escalation cases comprised hepatocellular carcinoma, melanoma, renal cell or head and neck cancer. Three individuals attained partial responses, comprising one hepatocellular carcinoma case and two cutaneous melanoma cases.

The CDR3 is 16 residues long. Losses at the gene ends were 7 bases for V and 5 bases for J; bases not matched to a gene: 13. CDR1 is MNHNY and CDR2 is SVGAGI in the germline V gene (reference sequence). Data came from immunoSEQ multiplex PCR; TCRdb stores just in-frame clones and leaves some out. The table records under 85,000 clones, over 75% of them present only once. This clonotype originated in an adult with an advanced solid tumor such as melanoma, head and neck, liver or kidney cancer. Specimen: CD4+ or CD8+ T cells sorted from blood, collected in a trial of the OX40 agonist ivuxolimab. The chain combines TRBV6-6 with TRBJ2-5, with 10 bases lining up with TRBD1. CDR3 nucleotide sequence: TGTGCCAGCACTCAGGAGGGACAGGGGACTTCGGAGACCCAGTACTTC. This encodes CASTQEGQGTSETQYF.